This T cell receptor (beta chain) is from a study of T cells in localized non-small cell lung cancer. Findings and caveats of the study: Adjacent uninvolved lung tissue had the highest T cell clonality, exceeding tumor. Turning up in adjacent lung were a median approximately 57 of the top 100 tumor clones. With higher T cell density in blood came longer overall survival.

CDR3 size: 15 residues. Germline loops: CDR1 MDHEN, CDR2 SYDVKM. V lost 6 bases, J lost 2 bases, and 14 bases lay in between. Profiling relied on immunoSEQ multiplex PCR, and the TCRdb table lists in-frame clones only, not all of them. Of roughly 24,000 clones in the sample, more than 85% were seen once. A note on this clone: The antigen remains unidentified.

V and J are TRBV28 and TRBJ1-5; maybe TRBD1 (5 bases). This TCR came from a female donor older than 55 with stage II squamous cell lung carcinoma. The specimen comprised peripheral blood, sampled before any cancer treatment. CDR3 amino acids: CASRHPGQGNQPQHF. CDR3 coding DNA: TGTGCCAGCAGACATCCGGGGCAGGGCAATCAGCCCCAGCATTTT. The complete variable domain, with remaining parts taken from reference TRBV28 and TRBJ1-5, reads DVKVTQSSRYLVKRTGEKVFLECVQDMDHENMFWYRQDPGLGLRLIYFSYDVKMKEKGDIPEGYSVSREKKERFSLILESASTNQTSMYLCASRHPGQGNQPQHFGDGTRLSIL.